The 30 T cell receptor beta chains below all came from one sample that was sequenced in a study of monozygotic twins with inflammatory bowel disease. Following a re-call of the 5' RACE reads, TCRdb has one entry per CDR3 protein and lacks DNA. This table lists 400,000 or so distinct CDR3 sequences. The sample was blood. The receptors stem from a human donor with ulcerative colitis or Crohn's disease, or a healthy co-twin of an affected twin (not recorded which).

V usage is TRBV2 and J usage is TRBJ2-7; TCRdb indicates TRBD2, and absent DNA this call remains unverified. Germline CDR1 is SNHLY and CDR2 is FYNNEI. There are 14 residues in the CDR3. CDR3 residues: CASLGLAGGNEQYF.

This CDR3 reads CASSLWHLNTGELFF. This chain uses TRBV7-6 with TRBJ2-2. In germline, CDR1 is SGHVS, CDR2 FNYEAQ. This CDR3 has 15 residues.

The rearrangement joins TRBV7-8 to TRBJ2-1; TCRdb outputs TRBD2, but without DNA this stays unchecked. Germline V lookup: CDR1 SGHVS, CDR2 FQNEAQ. CDR3 size: 15 residues. CDR3 amino acids: CASSSISGGASEQFF.

The rearrangement links TRBV5-1 to TRBJ1-1; the TCRdb D gene call, TRBD1, has no DNA to confirm it. Looked up from germline, CDR1 is SGHRS and CDR2 is YFSETQ. This CDR3 has 16 residues. CDR3: CASSPNGLGQGAEAFF. Filled out from reference TRBV5-1 and TRBJ1-1, the complete variable domain reads KAGVTQTPRYLIKTRGQQVTLSCSPISGHRSVSWYQQTPGQGLQFLFEYFSETQRNKGNFPGRFSGRQFSNSRSEMNVSTLELGDSALYLCASSPNGLGQGAEAFFGQGTRLTVV.

The rearrangement uses TRBV20-1 and TRBJ1-4; TCRdb names TRBD1, which stays unverified in the absence of DNA. The CDR3 is 16 amino acids. Per the germline V gene, CDR1 is DFQATT and CDR2 is SNEGSKA (reference sequence). CDR3 protein: CSAVLDRGATNEKLFF.

This chain links TRBV5-1 with TRBJ2-7; no DNA is available, so the TRBD1 call from TCRdb remains unchecked. Germline V lookup: CDR1 SGHRS, CDR2 YFSETQ. The CDR3 is 12 residues long. This CDR3 reads CASRSPPYEQYF.

The chain uses TRBV30 and TRBJ2-1. The CDR3 covers 14 residues. Germline CDR1 GTSNPN, CDR2 SVGIG (reference sequence). The CDR3 reads CAWRSETSYNEQFF.

This chain uses TRBV24-1 with TRBJ2-2; TCRdb proposes TRBD1, but this gene call is untestable without DNA. This CDR3 comprises 15 residues. Germline V gene sequence: CDR1 KGHDR, CDR2 SFDVKD. This chain's CDR3 is CATSRAGGNTGELFF.

The rearrangement joins TRBV3-1 to TRBJ2-3. This CDR3 comprises 14 residues. The germline CDR1 and CDR2 sequences are LGHDT and YNNKEL (reference sequence). CDR3 sequence: CASGDKSGTDTQYF.

The rearrangement uses TRBV12-3 or TRBV12-4 and TRBJ2-1; the D call of TRBD1 rests on TCRdb alone, since no DNA is present to check it. This CDR3 has 15 amino acids. The CDR3 loop is CTRKGGGSSYNEQFF.

The rearrangement joins TRBV24-1 to TRBJ2-1; TCRdb's assignment of TRBD1 cannot be checked, as there is no DNA. The V gene's germline CDR1 is KGHDR and CDR2 SFDVKD. This CDR3 region has 15 residues. The CDR3 spells CATSDPRTLNNEQFF.

The J gene is TRBJ2-1, the V gene TRBV6-5. Germline V gives CDR1 MNHEY, CDR2 SVGAGI. The CDR3 is made up of 12 amino acids. This CDR3 reads CASSYDRSEQFF.

The chain employs TRBV19 and TRBJ2-1; TCRdb calls TRBD2, which cannot be checked without DNA. Germline V gene data show CDR1 as LNHDA and CDR2 as SQIVND (reference sequence). CDR3 length: 17 residues. The CDR3 loop is CASRGLAGGSPYNEQFF.

The rearrangement links TRBV6-5 to TRBJ2-7; TCRdb outputs TRBD2, but without DNA this stays unchecked. This CDR3 has 16 residues. Germline-derived CDR1 and CDR2 are MNHEY and SVGAGI. The CDR3: CASSYSLGEGRYEQYF.

The gene calls are TRBV11-2 and TRBJ1-5. The CDR3 is made up of 15 amino acids. Per the germline V gene, CDR1 is SGHAT and CDR2 is FQNNGV. CDR3 protein: CASSLGNIGNQPQHF. Full variable domain (outside the CDR3, taken from reference TRBV11-2 and TRBJ1-5): EAGVAQSPRYKIIEKRQSVAFWCNPISGHATLYWYQQILGQGPKLLIQFQNNGVVDDSQLPKDRFSAERLKGVDSTLKIQPAKLEDSAVYLCASSLGNIGNQPQHFGDGTRLSIL.

The chain uses TRBV25-1 and TRBJ1-2; the D call from TCRdb, TRBD1, cannot be confirmed without DNA. The V gene's germline CDR1 is MGHDK and CDR2 SYGVNS. This CDR3 contains 14 residues. The CDR3 region is CASSDRQGSYGYTF.

V and J are TRBV11-1 and TRBJ1-4; with no DNA, the TCRdb D assignment of TRBD1 cannot be verified. CDR3 length: 19 amino acids. Germline CDR1 and CDR2: SGHAT and FQDESV (reference sequence). CDR3 residues: CASSFRGTQARGSNEKLFF.

This rearrangement joins TRBV7-3 to TRBJ2-1; the D gene TCRdb calls, TRBD2, cannot be checked with no DNA. The germline CDR1 and CDR2 sequences are SGHTA and FQGTGA. The CDR3 is 18 residues long. This CDR3 reads CASSLTPGGLAGINEQFF.

The V call is TRBV14, the J call TRBJ2-3; the D gene TCRdb calls, TRBD1, cannot be checked with no DNA. CDR1 and CDR2 from the germline V gene are SGHDN and FVKESK. The CDR3 runs to 16 residues. CDR3 residues: CASSWGDRGKTDTQYF.

This chain connects TRBV5-6 to TRBJ1-1. The germline CDR1 and CDR2 sequences are SGHDT and YYEEEE. The length of the CDR3 is 14 residues. The CDR3: CASSYGQTNTEAFF.

The chain combines TRBV7-2 with TRBJ2-7; checking the TCRdb D call of TRBD2 is not possible without DNA. This CDR3 spans 16 amino acids. Per germline, CDR1 SGHTA and CDR2 FQGNSA. CDR3 amino acids: CASSLARTGGGYEQYF.

The CDR3 reads CASSLGLGLGQPQHF. The chain links TRBV5-1 to TRBJ1-5. Germline V gives CDR1 SGHRS, CDR2 YFSETQ. This CDR3 region has 15 residues.

This rearrangement joins TRBV11-2 to TRBJ1-6; TCRdb calls TRBD1, which cannot be checked without DNA. Germline V CDR1 and CDR2: SGHAT, FQNNGV. There are 18 residues in the CDR3. The CDR3 sequence: CASSLVRPGSSYNSPLHF.

The chain uses TRBV6-1 and TRBJ2-3; the TRBD1 assignment by TCRdb is unverifiable without DNA. There are 14 residues in the CDR3. Germline CDR1 reads MNHNS; CDR2 reads SASEGT. CDR3 residues: CATLGRRDRDTQYF.

The J gene is TRBJ1-2, the V gene TRBV20-1. CDR1 and CDR2 from the germline V gene are DFQATT and SNEGSKA (reference sequence). The CDR3 is made up of 13 amino acids. The CDR3 is CSANGAPSYGYTF.

V gene TRBV10-3 combines with J gene TRBJ1-1; the TCRdb D gene call, TRBD1, has no DNA to confirm it. The CDR3 totals 15 residues. Germline-derived CDR1 and CDR2 are ENHRY and SYGVKD. CDR3 sequence: CAITDSLKGGTEAFF.

The genes are TRBV12-3 or TRBV12-4 and TRBJ2-7. This CDR3 has 14 residues. The CDR3 loop is CASRLAGGSYEQYF.

The chain recombines TRBV20-1 with TRBJ1-1; TCRdb's D call of TRBD1 is untestable without DNA. CDR1 is DFQATT, CDR2 SNEGSKA, per germline (reference sequence). This CDR3 comprises 13 residues. CDR3 sequence reads: CSATPGPHTEAFF.

The rearrangement uses TRBV2 and TRBJ2-1; TCRdb's D gene call, TRBD2, goes unchecked for lack of DNA. The CDR3 is made up of 14 amino acids. The germline V gene has CDR1 SNHLY and CDR2 FYNNEI. The CDR3 region is CASKGEMRDNEQFF.

V usage is TRBV10-2 and J usage is TRBJ2-7. CDR1 is WSHSY, CDR2 SAAADI, per germline. The CDR3 extends over 14 amino acids. The CDR3 loop reads CASSESISFYEQYF.